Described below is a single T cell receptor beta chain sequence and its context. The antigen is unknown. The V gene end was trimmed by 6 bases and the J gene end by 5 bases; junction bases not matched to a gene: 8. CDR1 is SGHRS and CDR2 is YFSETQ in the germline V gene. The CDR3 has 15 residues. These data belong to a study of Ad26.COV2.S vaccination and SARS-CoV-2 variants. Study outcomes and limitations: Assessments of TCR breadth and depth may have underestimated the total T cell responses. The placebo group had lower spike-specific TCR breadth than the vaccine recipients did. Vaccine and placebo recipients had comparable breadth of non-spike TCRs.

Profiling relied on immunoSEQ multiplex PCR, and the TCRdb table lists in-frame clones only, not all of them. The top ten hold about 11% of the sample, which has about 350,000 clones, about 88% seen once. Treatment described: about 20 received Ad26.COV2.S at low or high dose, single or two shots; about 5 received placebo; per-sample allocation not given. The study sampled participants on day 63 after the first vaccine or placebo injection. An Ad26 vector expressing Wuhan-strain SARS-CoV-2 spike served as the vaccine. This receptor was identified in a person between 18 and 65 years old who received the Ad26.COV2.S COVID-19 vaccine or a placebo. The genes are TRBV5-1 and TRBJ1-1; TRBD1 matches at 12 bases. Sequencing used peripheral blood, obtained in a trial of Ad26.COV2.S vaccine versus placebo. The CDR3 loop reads CASTRDRGRGTEAFF. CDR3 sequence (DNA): TGCGCCAGCACCAGGGACAGGGGGCGTGGGACTGAAGCTTTCTTT.